The 24 T cell receptor beta chains listed next were all sequenced from one sample in a study of T cells after yellow fever vaccination. TCRdb called the 5' RACE reads again in MiXCR, with one record for every CDR3 protein. The data show 300,000 to 450,000 distinct CDR3 sequences, approximately 5.7% seen once. The source material was PBMCs, sampled 5 days after the yellow fever booster vaccination. The origin of the receptors is a man younger than 45 who received the YFV17D yellow fever vaccine.

This clonotype was observed a handful of times. CDR3 nucleotide sequence: TGCAGTGCTAGAGATCCGGGACTAGCGGGAGGGGGCCCCTACAATGAGCAGTTCTTC. As protein: CSARDPGLAGGGPYNEQFF. The chain links TRBV20-1 to TRBJ2-1, with 16 bases fitting TRBD2. The CDR3 is 19 amino acids. The germline gives CDR1 DFQATT, CDR2 SNEGSKA (reference sequence). The ends lost 0 bases at V and 2 bases at J; junction bases unmatched: 7.

The chain uses TRBV7-9 and TRBJ2-1; D unresolved. With 8 bases removed from V and 0 bases from J, the gap between germline ends came to 14 bases. CDR1 SEHNR and CDR2 FQNEAQ come from the germline V gene (reference sequence). There are 15 residues in the CDR3. In nucleotides, the CDR3 is TGTGCCAGCGACGATGGTGGGCCCTCCTACAATGAGCAGTTCTTC. It translates to CASDDGGPSYNEQFF.

This clonotype was recorded a few times. The chain combines TRBV11-2 with TRBJ2-3; D might be TRBD1 (6 bases). Trimming took 0 bases from V and 0 from J, leaving 13 bases between them. The CDR3 has 17 residues. The germline V gene encodes CDR1 SGHAT and CDR2 FQNNGV. The DNA for the CDR3 is TGTGCCAGCAGCTTAGATCGAGGACAGTTAAGCACAGATACGCAGTATTTT. Residues: CASSLDRGQLSTDTQYF.

This clonotype was detected a few times. For the CDR3, the DNA is TGTGCCAGCAGCTTAGGTCGCGGGGGAACCGAGTACTTC. Amino acid sequence: CASSLGRGGTEYF. The chain combines TRBV11-2 with TRBJ2-7; 7 nucleotides match TRBD2. The V gene end was trimmed by 1 base and the J gene end by 11 bases; junction bases not matched to a gene: 8. The CDR3 runs 13 residues. CDR1 and CDR2 from the germline V gene are SGHAT and FQNNGV.

This clonotype was seen a handful of times. The chain recombines TRBV1 with TRBJ1-4; TRBD1, the D gene given by the table, was not confirmed from the DNA. TRBV1 is reported as a pseudogene. The CDR3 runs to 15 residues. The CDR3 DNA reads TGCACCAGCACTGGACACCCGGTCATCAGGGGAAAACTGTTTTTT. As protein: CTSTGHPVIRGKLFF.

This clonotype was seen only a few times. The chain recombines TRBV5-1 with TRBJ1-2, with D perhaps matching TRBD1 (5 bases). The V gene lost 3 bases and the J gene lost 5 bases, with 11 bases spanning the gap. Germline lookup yields CDR1 SGHRS and CDR2 YFSETQ. CDR3 length: 13 amino acids. The CDR3 here is CASSSGTQYGYTF. Here the CDR3 DNA reads TGCGCCAGCAGCTCCGGGACTCAGTATGGCTACACCTTC. Variable domain in full (rest from reference TRBV5-1 and TRBJ1-2): KAGVTQTPRYLIKTRGQQVTLSCSPISGHRSVSWYQQTPGQGLQFLFEYFSETQRNKGNFPGRFSGRQFSNSRSEMNVSTLELGDSALYLCASSSGTQYGYTFGSGTRLTVV.

The chain couples TRBV14 to TRBJ2-2; TRBD2 aligns across 13 bases. From germline, CDR1 is SGHDN and CDR2 FVKESK. J gave up 5 bases and V 4 bases, and 7 bases lay outside the gene matches. The CDR3 runs to 17 residues. The CDR3 coding sequence is TGTGCCAGCAGCCCCCAACTAGCGGGAGGGCGAACCGGGGAGCTGTTTTTT. Translating it yields CASSPQLAGGRTGELFF. Together with reference TRBV14 and TRBJ2-2, the CDR3 gives the full variable domain: EAGVTQFPSHSVIEKGQTVTLRCDPISGHDNLYWYRRVMGKEIKFLLHFVKESKQDESGMPNNRFLAERTGGTYSTLKVQPAELEDSGVYFCASSPQLAGGRTGELFFGEGSRLTVL.

The chain couples TRBV6-2 or TRBV6-3 to TRBJ2-3, with D perhaps assigned TRBD1 or TRBD2 (5 bases each). Germline assignment: CDR1 MNHEY and CDR2 SVGEGT. CDR3 length equals 15 residues. Trimming cost V 2 bases and J 5 bases, with 14 bases left between them. CDR3: CASSYVGTQEDTQYF. The CDR3 nucleotides read TGTGCCAGCAGTTACGTGGGGACCCAAGAAGATACGCAGTATTTT.

This clonotype has only a few counts. V is TRBV12-3 or TRBV12-4 and J is TRBJ2-7; D not certain. V was cut by 2 bases and J by 6 bases, with 14 bases left in between. There are 14 residues in the CDR3. The DNA for the CDR3 is TGTGCCAGCAGTTTATCGGTAGGTGGCGGCGAGCAGTACTTC. Encoded protein: CASSLSVGGGEQYF.

This clonotype was detected many times. The chain employs TRBV9 and TRBJ1-3; TRBD1 might be the D (6 bases). This CDR3 region has 14 residues. V shed 0 bases and J shed 4 bases, with 8 bases lying between them. The germline gives CDR1 SGDLS, CDR2 YYNGEE. The CDR3 sequence is CASSVGTAGNTIYF. The DNA of the CDR3 is TGTGCCAGCAGCGTAGGGACAGCCGGAAACACCATATATTTT.

Many counts were recorded for this clonotype. The chain is built from TRBV7-6 and TRBJ2-5, with TRBD1 as a possible D gene (5 bases). The CDR3 is made up of 15 amino acids. Trimming pared 5 bases from V and 3 bases from J, leaving 16 bases between. Germline V gene sequence: CDR1 SGHVS, CDR2 FNYEAQ. CDR3 protein: CASSLDPTVEETQYF. The CDR3, as DNA: TGTGCCAGCAGCCTAGACCCGACAGTTGAAGAGACCCAGTACTTC.

Many counts were recorded for this clonotype. The V call is TRBV29-1, the J call TRBJ2-7; D is uncertain. Germline CDR1 reads SQVTM; CDR2 reads ANQGSEA. This CDR3 is built from 11 residues. The germline V and J ends were trimmed by 2 bases and 5 bases, with 7 bases remaining between them. The CDR3 here is CSVETTNEQYF. As DNA, the CDR3 is TGCAGCGTTGAAACCACAAACGAGCAGTACTTC.

CDR3 sequence (DNA): TGCAGTGCTAGAGGGCCCCCCGCTGAGGCGGGATCTAGCACAGATACGCAGTATTTT. Protein: CSARGPPAEAGSSTDTQYF. V usage is TRBV20-1 and J usage is TRBJ2-3; perhaps TRBD2 as D (6 bases). CDR3 size: 19 residues. Germline-derived CDR1 and CDR2 are DFQATT and SNEGSKA (reference sequence). V gave up 1 base and J gave up 0 bases, with 23 bases separating them.

The rearrangement joins TRBV20-1 to TRBJ2-7; D tentatively fits TRBD1 or TRBD2 (5 bases each). This CDR3 comprises 14 residues. V dropped 0 bases and J dropped 2 bases, with 11 bases sitting between them. Germline V gene lookup returns CDR1 DFQATT and CDR2 SNEGSKA (reference sequence). The CDR3 DNA reads as TGCAGTGCTAGAGACCCGACGGGACCCTACGAGCAGTACTTC. Translating it yields CSARDPTGPYEQYF.

This clonotype was seen repeatedly, ten times or more. The genes are TRBV12-3 or TRBV12-4 and TRBJ2-3; D might be TRBD2 (6 bases). With 3 bases removed from V and 9 bases from J, the gap between germline ends came to 7 bases. This CDR3 comprises 11 residues. Here the CDR3 reads CASSLGLTQYF. In nucleotides, the CDR3 is TGTGCCAGCAGTTTGGGACTGACGCAGTATTTT.

This clonotype was found a few times. The chain joins TRBV28 to TRBJ2-5; weak D call: TRBD2 (6 bases). The CDR3 is 12 amino acids. V was trimmed by 10 bases and J by 7 bases, leaving 16 bases between them. CDR1 and CDR2 (germline): MDHEN, SYDVKM. In nucleotides, the CDR3 is TGTGCCATCAGAAGGAGGGAAGGGACCCAGTACTTC. It specifies CAIRRREGTQYF.

The chain joins TRBV20-1 to TRBJ1-5; 7 nucleotides line up with TRBD1. Germline V gene sequence: CDR1 DFQATT, CDR2 SNEGSKA (reference sequence). Losses at the gene ends were 5 bases for V and 4 bases for J; bases not matched to a gene: 5. This CDR3 spans 13 amino acids. CDR3 in amino acids: CSALGTANQPQHF. The CDR3 coding sequence is TGCAGTGCTCTCGGGACAGCTAATCAGCCCCAGCATTTT.

CDR3 residues: CSSRDRGHEQYF. The CDR3 DNA is TGCAGCTCCCGGGACAGGGGCCACGAGCAGTACTTC. The J gene is TRBJ2-7, the V gene TRBV29-1; TRBD1 matches 10 bases. This CDR3 contains 12 residues. Trimming cost V 8 bases and J 5 bases; bases outside gene matches: 6. Germline V gene lookup returns CDR1 SQVTM and CDR2 ANQGSEA.

This chain links TRBV12-3 or TRBV12-4 with TRBJ2-7; unclear D gene. V was pared by 3 bases and J by 3 bases, with 6 bases between. The CDR3 is 12 residues long. CDR3 coding DNA: TGTGCCAGCAGTTTTGGCCACTACGAGCAGTACTTC. It specifies CASSFGHYEQYF.

This rearrangement joins TRBV4-3 to TRBJ1-4; 9 bases map to TRBD1. The CDR3 length is 16 residues. Losses at the gene ends were 3 bases for V and 8 bases for J; bases not matched to a gene: 10. Germline CDR1 reads LGHNA; CDR2 reads YSLEER. CDR3 protein: CASSQSPRTGEEKLFF. Written as DNA, the CDR3 is TGCGCCAGCAGCCAGTCCCCCAGGACAGGGGAAGAAAAACTGTTTTTT.

This clonotype was recorded a few times. The chain combines TRBV29-1 with TRBJ2-1; D perhaps matches TRBD2 (5 bases). CDR3 size: 12 residues. The V end was cut by 1 base, the J end by 13 bases, with 14 bases between. The germline CDR1 and CDR2 sequences are SQVTM and ANQGSEA. This CDR3 reads CSVEGPDYRQFF. The CDR3 coding sequence is TGCAGCGTTGAAGGCCCAGACTATAGACAGTTCTTC.

This chain uses TRBV28 with TRBJ2-7; D unresolved. This CDR3 has 10 amino acids. Looked up from germline, CDR1 is MDHEN and CDR2 is SYDVKM. Trimming removed 6 bases from V and 8 bases from J, with 8 bases in between. The CDR3 loop reads CASSLQKQYF. CDR3 coding DNA: TGTGCCAGCAGCCTTCAAAAGCAGTACTTC.

The chain employs TRBV4-2 and TRBJ2-1, with TRBD2 matching 8 bases. This CDR3 has 17 residues. Per the germline V gene, CDR1 is LGHNA and CDR2 is YNFKEQ. The V and J ends lost 0 bases and 4 bases, in that order; junction bases with no gene match: 8. CDR3 nucleotides: TGTGCCAGCAGCCAAGATGGTGGTAGCGGGATTTACAATGAGCAGTTCTTC. It codes for CASSQDGGSGIYNEQFF.

This clonotype was counted only a few times. The chain links TRBV12-3 or TRBV12-4 to TRBJ1-4; D is ambiguous. With 3 bases removed from V and 8 bases from J, the gap between germline ends came to 16 bases. This CDR3 region has 15 residues. The CDR3 spells CASSLRSDRGEKLFF. In DNA form, the CDR3 reads TGTGCCAGCAGTTTGCGGTCGGACCGTGGAGAAAAACTGTTTTTT.